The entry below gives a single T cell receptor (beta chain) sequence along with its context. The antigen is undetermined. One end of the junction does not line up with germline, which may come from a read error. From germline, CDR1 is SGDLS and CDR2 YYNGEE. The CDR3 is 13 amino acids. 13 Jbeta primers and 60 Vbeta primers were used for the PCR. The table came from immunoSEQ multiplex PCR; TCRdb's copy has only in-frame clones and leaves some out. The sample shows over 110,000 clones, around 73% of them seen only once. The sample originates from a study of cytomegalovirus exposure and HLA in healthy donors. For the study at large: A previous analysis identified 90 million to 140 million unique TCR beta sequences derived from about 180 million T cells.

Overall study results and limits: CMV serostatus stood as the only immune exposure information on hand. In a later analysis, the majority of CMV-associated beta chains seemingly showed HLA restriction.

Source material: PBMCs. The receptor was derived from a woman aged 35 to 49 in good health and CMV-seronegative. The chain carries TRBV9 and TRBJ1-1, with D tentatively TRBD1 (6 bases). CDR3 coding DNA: TGTGCCAGCAGCGTAGGGGACAACAGTGAAGCTTTCTTT. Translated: CASSVGDNSEAFF.